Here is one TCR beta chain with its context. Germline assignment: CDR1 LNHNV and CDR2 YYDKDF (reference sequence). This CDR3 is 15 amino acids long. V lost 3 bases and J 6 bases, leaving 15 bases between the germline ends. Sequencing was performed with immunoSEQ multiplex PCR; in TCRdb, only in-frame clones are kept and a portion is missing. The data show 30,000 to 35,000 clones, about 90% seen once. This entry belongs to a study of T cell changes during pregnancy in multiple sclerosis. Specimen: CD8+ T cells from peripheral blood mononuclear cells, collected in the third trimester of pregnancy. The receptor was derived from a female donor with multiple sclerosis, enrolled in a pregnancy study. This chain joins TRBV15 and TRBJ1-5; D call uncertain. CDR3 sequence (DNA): TGTGCCACCAGCAGTTGGTGGATAAGAGGTCAGCCCCAGCATTTT. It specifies CATSSWWIRGQPQHF.